Reported below is one T cell receptor beta chain. The data derive from a study of CD8+ T cells in alopecia areata. Following extraction, RNA underwent reverse transcription to cDNA, which served as the sequencing template. Measured with immunoSEQ multiplex PCR; TCRdb has only the in-frame clones, and not every one. The profile shows roughly 150,000 clones, 55% to 65% of them singletons. The sample consisted of CD4+ T cells sorted from blood. This sequence was found in a human donor in good health.

The CDR3 protein is CASSFLQGGTEAFF. CDR3 in DNA: TGTGCCAGCAGTTTCCTACAGGGAGGCACTGAAGCTTTCTTT. The genes are TRBV6-5 and TRBJ1-1; perhaps TRBD1 as D (6 bases). The V gene's germline CDR1 is MNHEY and CDR2 SVGAGI. The CDR3 consists of 14 residues. V shed 4 bases and J shed 4 bases, with 13 bases lying between them.